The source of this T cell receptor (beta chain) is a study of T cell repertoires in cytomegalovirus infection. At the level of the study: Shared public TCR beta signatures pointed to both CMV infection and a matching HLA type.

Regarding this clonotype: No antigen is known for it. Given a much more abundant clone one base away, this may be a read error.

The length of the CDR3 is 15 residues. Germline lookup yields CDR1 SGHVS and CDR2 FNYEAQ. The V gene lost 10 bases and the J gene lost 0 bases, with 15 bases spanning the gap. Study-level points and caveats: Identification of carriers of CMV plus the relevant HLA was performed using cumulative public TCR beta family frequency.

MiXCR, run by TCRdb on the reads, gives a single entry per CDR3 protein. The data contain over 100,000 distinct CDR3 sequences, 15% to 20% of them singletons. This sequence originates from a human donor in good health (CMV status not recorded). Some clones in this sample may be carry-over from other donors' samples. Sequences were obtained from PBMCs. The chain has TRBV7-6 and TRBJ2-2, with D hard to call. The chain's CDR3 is CANNSRTSNTGELFF. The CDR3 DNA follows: TGTGCCAACAATTCGCGAACGTCGAACACCGGGGAGCTGTTTTTT.